This section outlines one TCR beta chain sequence together with its context. The antigen it binds to is not known. Base qualities were left out, and no much larger clone turns up one base away. The germline V gene encodes CDR1 WSHSY and CDR2 SAAADI. V loses 8 bases of germline sequence and J loses 3 bases, and the interval between the two ends is 12 bases. The CDR3 has 13 amino acids, counting the end cysteine and phenylalanine. Only the CDR3 portion is preserved as DNA: 39 bases, with reading frame beginning at the first base. The cohort comprised around 690 healthy bone marrow donors. Cohort members were all nominally healthy when sampled, although unrecorded immune exposures were likely present. The donor tested CMV seropositive, placing the donor among the roughly 300 seropositive members of the cohort. A peripheral blood sample was collected from each donor, and TCR beta sequencing was performed on peripheral blood mononuclear cells. The Qiagen DNeasy Blood Extraction Kit was used to extract genomic DNA from the blood cell samples.

The source of the sample is a study of cytomegalovirus exposure and HLA in healthy donors (TCRdb year 2017). Context from the whole study: An earlier analysis of some 600 of the donors reported approximately 280 Gb of sequence data and about 120 million unique TCR beta sequences obtained from roughly 180 million T cells. Roughly 300 gigabases of sequencing data and approximately 85 million unique TCR sequences were included in an early release covering around 600 HLA-typed donors. Among the approximately 400 genotyped donors, more than 70% belonged to the genetic ancestry cluster associated with self-reported Caucasian donors. The aim of the study was to test whether cataloging public T cell receptors could identify signatures of past pathogen exposure. Using immunosequencing, the study profiled T cell repertoires from around 670 subjects and related those repertoires to cytomegalovirus serostatus. In addition to the first cohort of around 670 subjects, a separate validation cohort of 120 different subjects was used. To predict cytomegalovirus infection status, the study combined high-throughput TCR immunosequencing, statistical association of individual TCRs with disease status, and machine learning. To study patterns of TCR occurrence, a later analysis re-analyzed previously published TCR beta repertoires from 550 to 800 donors and added high-resolution HLA genotyping. The later analysis used no new phenotypic data to find candidate immune exposures, relying instead on TCR beta sequences and their occurrence across donors. An earlier analysis of roughly 580 of the donors used high-throughput TCR beta sequencing to judge whether each TCR beta V gene segment behaved as functional or pseudogenic. Donor age, sex, ethnicity and CMV serostatus were collected together with the repertoire data. Genome-wide SNP genotypes for about three fifths of the roughly 670 donors were used in a later genetic analysis, which treated that subset as a discovery cohort. All discovery cohort repertoires had been generated using a single sequencing platform. Both class I and class II loci were covered by HLA typing, at four-digit resolution. Typing coverage varied by locus: roughly 629-640 donors for A, B, C, DRB1 and DQB1; more than 500 for DQA1; some 610 for DPA1; roughly 450 for DPB1. A few DR-DQ haplotypes were treated as single units for association and clustering because of strong linkage in the cohort. Among a few hundred genotyped donors of the cohort, an average of roughly 240,000 unique TCR beta nucleotide sequences were sequenced per donor, roughly a sixth of them non-productive.

Study-wide conclusions, independent of this receptor: For the cohort, immune exposure information was limited to CMV serostatus. When HLA alleles, especially DR and DQ, strongly co-occurred, TCR associations were difficult to assign to individual alleles. An association between a missense DCLRE1C variant and V-gene and J-gene trimming of TCR beta chains was found in a later genetic analysis and replicated in an independent cohort. Presence/absence analyses assumed roughly uniform sequencing depth across donors, an assumption that may not hold. A cluster of highly shared sequence variants was judged likely to be a technical artifact of the sequencing pipeline. In a later analysis, the rate of TCR association differed among HLA loci, with DRB1 alleles having the most associated TCRs and HLA-C alleles having the fewest. Because HLA typing was missing for some donors at each locus, association tests included only the typed subset. The study listed over 150 TCR beta chains as associated with cytomegalovirus. This cohort had only TCR beta chains sequenced, and the lack of alpha or paired-chain data limited which features could be detected. A further reported finding was that TCR beta sequences accurately predicted the HLA-A and HLA-B alleles for most subjects in the first cohort. Correlated functional status among segregating V segments might be attributable to linkage disequilibrium, but an unknown experimental factor could not be ruled out. At a false discovery rate of 0.05, a later analysis linked around 15,000 TCR beta sequences to specific HLA alleles. Most TCR sequences were seen in very few donors, while some public TCRs were found in many individuals. Because counts were too low, about 18 rarely observed V segments, including chromosome 9 orphons, were left out of the earlier analysis of over 550 of the donors. The classifier was reported to diagnose cytomegalovirus status with high specificity and sensitivity in both the original cohort and the validation cohort. A later genetic analysis reported fewer N-insertions in productive TCRs among donors in an Asian-associated ancestry cluster than the approximately 700-donor mean. An earlier analysis of approximately 540 of the donors showed that most TCR beta V segments appeared in productive rearrangements either about 90% or about 30% of the time, which broadly matched IMGT annotations. Three of the identified cytomegalovirus-associated TCR beta chains were confirmed in vitro to be specific for cytomegalovirus antigens. Because the 87-base-pair reads could not distinguish some IMGT-functional V segments, including TRBV6-2 and TRBV6-3, those segments were excluded. According to a later analysis, most CMV-associated TCR beta chains appeared to be HLA-restricted, and the HLA associations seemed to be driven largely by CMV exposure. According to a later analysis, parvovirus B19, influenza, CMV and Epstein-Barr virus appeared linked to several top co-occurrence clusters. The authors suggested that the approach could potentially be extended to other disease states and immunological phenotypes. In a later analysis, HLA-associated TCR beta chains showed more clonal expansion and lower generation probabilities than non-associated chains that were equally common.

Libraries were prepared through the immunoSEQ multiplex PCR assay. For the multiplex PCR, a mixture combining 60 forward primers for TCR Vbeta segments and 13 reverse primers for TCR Jbeta segments was used. Amplification of the CDR3 region of rearranged TCR beta genes was performed with a multiplex PCR assay on genomic DNA. Amplified TCR beta libraries were sequenced as 87-base-pair reads on the Illumina HiSeq System. On the authors' methods: A later analysis tallied roughly 78 million unique TCR beta chains across the 666 repertoires, and about 10 million of those chains were shared by two or more donors. Raw reads were error-corrected and collapsed into unique sequences with a nearest-neighbor algorithm that merged closely related sequences to remove PCR and sequencing errors. V, D and J gene segments were assigned by aligning CDR3 sequences to IMGT reference sequences. Each retained sequence needed at least a six-nucleotide match to both a V gene segment and a J gene segment. A rearrangement counted as productive if the CDR3 had no stop codons and remained in frame with V and J, and every other rearrangement counted as non-productive. CDR3 was defined according to IMGT convention as the region running from the second conserved V-encoded cysteine to the conserved J-encoded phenylalanine. The earlier analysis of 550 to 650 of the donors excluded any sequence lacking an unambiguous match to a single V gene segment. An earlier analysis of over 450 of the donors classified V segments as functional when productive rearrangements were above 56.7% and as segregating when the standard deviation between donors was above 5%. To diagnose cytomegalovirus status from the catalog of TCR beta chain sequences, a statistical classification framework was built. A later analysis assigned V and J genes by comparing TCR nucleotide sequences with IMGT/GENE-DB human TR gene sequences. In a later analysis, CDR3 sequences and most-parsimonious VDJ recombination scenarios were assigned using the TCRdist pipeline. In a later analysis, each TCR beta chain was defined by its CDR3 amino acid sequence together with its V-gene family, and reads lacking a unique V-gene family were excluded. To address suspected cross-contamination and a sequencing artifact, a later analysis removed roughly 640 highly shared, low-generation-probability nucleotide sequences. A later analysis calculated a clonal expansion index for each public chain from normalized within-repertoire ranks of inferred template counts. In a later analysis, generation probabilities were computed with a VDJ recombination model fitted to out-of-frame rearrangements, and the resulting probabilities were checked against IGoR. In a later analysis, TCR-TCR, TCR-HLA and TCR-CMV co-occurrence was scored with hypergeometric tests, and a repertoire-size bias correction was applied to TCR pairs. To estimate false discovery rates, a later analysis permuted the HLA or CMV assignments 20 times. In a later analysis, co-occurring TCRs were grouped using DBSCAN, and TCRdist sequence similarity was added for clustering within HLA-allele-positive subsets. Repertoires with fewer than 30,000 or more than 120,000 public chains were left out of co-occurrence clustering, as were roughly five repertoires with anomalous nucleotide sharing. This is the immuneACCESS table as TCRdb keeps it, with only in-frame sequences that have V and J called. A part of the clones is gone; compared with another copy, unresolved V genes explain less than half, and the rest is unexplained. D and trimming come from the DNA, and the V and J calls and clone size come from that table. The sample table shows around 40,000 clones, and around 90% are seen once. The ten most abundant clones make up 6.5% to 9.5% of the sample.

This sequence uses TRBV10-2 and TRBJ2-3; no D gene call is confident. This sequence originates from a woman in her thirties or forties in good health and CMV-seropositive. The specimen sequenced was PBMCs. The DNA sequence follows: TGCGCCAGCCAAGTCTTGGAGACAGATACGCAGTATTTT. Protein translation: CASQVLETDTQYF.